A selection of T cell receptor beta chains follows, all from one sample in a study of regulatory T cells in long-lasting Graves disease. TCRdb re-analysed the multiplex PCR reads in MiXCR, keeping a single row per CDR3 protein. The sample lists more than 450,000 distinct CDR3 sequences, about 16% occurring once. The data also belong to a second study, concerning T cells in Graves' hyperthyroidism and ophthalmopathy.

The starting material was peripheral blood mononuclear cells (PBMCs), obtained at new diagnosis, from a patient treated with antithyroid drugs. The origin of the receptors is a man in his forties or fifties with Graves disease. Both conserved end residues are part of each CDR3. A D gene is named only where the DNA matches it firmly. Size values are once, few and many counts, or a class for expanded clones, and some rows have none.

many	TRBJ1-5	.	TRBV20-1	TGCAGTGCTACTCGGTTTGGAGGCAATCAGCCCCAGCATTTT	CSATRFGGNQPQHF
many	TRBJ2-5	.	TRBV15	TGTGCCACCAGCGGAAGCCGGGGATTCCAAGAGACCCAGTACTTC	CATSGSRGFQETQYF
.	TRBJ1-6	.	TRBV28	TGTGCCAGCAGGCGGTCCCTACAGGGTAGCTCCTATAATTCACCCCTCCACTTT	CASRRSLQGSSYNSPLHF
few	TRBJ2-1	TRBD2	TRBV4-2	TGTGCCAGCAGCCACACACCCGGGACTACGAACAATGAGCAGTTCTTC	CASSHTPGTTNNEQFF
few	TRBJ1-5	.	TRBV9	TGTGCCAGCAGCCCCCGAGGGACCTTAGGGCCCCAGCATTTT	CASSPRGTLGPQHF
many	TRBJ2-5	.	TRBV3-1	TGTGCCAGCAGCCAAGATCGGCGGGCCCGAGAGACCCAGTACTTC	CASSQDRRARETQYF
many	TRBJ2-1	.	TRBV11-2	TGTGCCAGCAGCTTCCTAGGGAAGAATGAGCAGTTCTTC	CASSFLGKNEQFF
.	TRBJ2-7	.	TRBV10-3	TGTGCCATCAGTGGAACCCCTCTGAGCAATCGCTACGAGCAGTACTTC	CAISGTPLSNRYEQYF
few	TRBJ2-7	.	TRBV29-1	TGCAGCACAGGGACTGGCTACGAGCAGTACTTC	CSTGTGYEQYF
.	TRBJ1-5	.	TRBV27	TGTGCCAGCAGCGACATCATAAGCAATCAGCCCCAGCATTTT	CASSDIISNQPQHF
.	TRBJ2-5	TRBD2	TRBV28	TGTGCCAGCAGTGTGGGACTAGGCCCGGGGGAGACCCAGTACTTC	CASSVGLGPGETQYF
many	TRBJ1-6	.	TRBV7-2	TGTGCCAGCAGCTGGAATGATTCACCCCTCCACTTT	CASSWNDSPLHF
many	TRBJ2-7	.	TRBV20-1	TGCAGTGCTAGAACAACAGGGATGTGGGAGCAGTACTTC	CSARTTGMWEQYF
many	TRBJ2-1	.	TRBV7-9	TGTGCCAGCAGCTTAGCGGGAGAGTATGAGCAGTTCTTC	CASSLAGEYEQFF
few	TRBJ2-3	TRBD2	TRBV27	TGTGCCAGCAGCCAACTAGCGGGAGGGCAAGATACGCAGTATTTT	CASSQLAGGQDTQYF
many	TRBJ2-5	.	TRBV6-2/TRBV6-3	TGTGCCAGCAGTTACTGGTCGGGGGAGACCCAGTACTTC	CASSYWSGETQYF
once	TRBJ1-1	.	TRBV19	TGTGCCAGTAGGAGCCTTCAGGACACTGAAGCTTTCTTT	CASRSLQDTEAFF
few	TRBJ1-6	.	TRBV28	TGTGCCAGCAGAACGGCTGGTTCACCCCTCCACTTT	CASRTAGSPLHF
few	TRBJ2-6	TRBD1	TRBV28	TGTGCCAGCAGTCCCGGGACAGTCGACTCTGGGGCCAACGTCCTGACTTTC	CASSPGTVDSGANVLTF